One sample yielded the 18 T cell receptor beta chains listed below, sequenced in a study of T cell responses to AZD1222 COVID-19 vaccine. Assay: immunoSEQ multiplex PCR; the TCRdb copy retains only in-frame clones and omits some. The table includes 90,000 to 150,000 clones, over 80% detected once. The material was peripheral blood, obtained 28 days after the second AZD1222 dose. The receptors stem from an adult who received the AZD1222 COVID-19 vaccine.

The genes are TRBV6-4 and TRBJ2-1, with 12 bases aligning to TRBD2. The germline CDR1 and CDR2 sequences are MRHNA and SNTAGT. Trimming at V came to 5 bases and at J to 6 bases, leaving 8 bases not matched to a gene. The CDR3 sequence is 16 residues long. In DNA form, the CDR3 reads TGTGCCAGCAGTCGACGACCGGGACTAGCGGGCAATGAGCAGTTCTTC. Translating gives CASSRRPGLAGNEQFF.

This clone was counted only a few times. The chain couples TRBV7-8 to TRBJ1-5; D gene unclear. CDR1 and CDR2 from the germline V gene are SGHVS and FQNEAQ. This CDR3 has 16 amino acids. The V and J ends lost 1 base and 3 bases respectively, with 13 bases between them. The CDR3 here is CASSLDFGRHNQPQHF. The CDR3 DNA sequence: TGTGCCAGCAGCTTAGACTTCGGACGACACAATCAGCCCCAGCATTTT. The full variable domain, its missing parts supplied by reference TRBV7-8 and TRBJ1-5, is GAGVSQSPRYKVAKRGQDVALRCDPISGHVSLFWYQQALGQGPEFLTYFQNEAQLDKSGLPSDRFFAERPEGSVSTLKIQRTQQEDSAVYLCASSLDFGRHNQPQHFGDGTRLSIL.

This chain links TRBV6-6 with TRBJ2-3, with TRBD2 identical over 9 bases. The CDR3 contains 20 residues. CDR1 is MNHNY, CDR2 SVGAGI, per germline (reference sequence). After removal of 6 bases from V and 1 base from J, the junction contained 20 bases not matched to a gene. CDR3 amino acids: CASSRPRTSERLGGTDTQYF. The CDR3 bases are TGTGCCAGCAGCCGCCCCCGGACTAGCGAGAGGCTAGGGGGCACAGATACGCAGTATTTT.

The chain carries TRBV7-9 and TRBJ1-6, with no clear D. The germline CDR1 and CDR2 sequences are SEHNR and FQNEAQ (reference sequence). The CDR3 has 14 residues. V lost 5 bases, J lost 8 bases, and 13 bases lay in between. CDR3 loop: CASSTLGSDSPLHF. DNA of the CDR3: TGTGCCAGCAGCACACTGGGGTCGGATTCACCCCTCCACTTT. The full variable domain, rest sourced from reference TRBV7-9 and TRBJ1-6, is DTGVSQNPRHKITKRGQNVTFRCDPISEHNRLYWYRQTLGQGPEFLTYFQNEAQLEKSRLLSDRFSAERPKGSFSTLEIQRTEQGDSAMYLCASSTLGSDSPLHFGNGTRLTVT.

The chain links TRBV28 to TRBJ2-7; TRBD2 aligns across 12 bases. CDR1 and CDR2 from the germline V gene are MDHEN and SYDVKM. The CDR3 totals 15 residues. V lost 8 bases, J lost 6 bases, and 11 bases stayed unmatched. The chain's CDR3 is CASGQMTSGRAEQYF. The CDR3 DNA sequence: TGTGCCAGCGGCCAAATGACTAGCGGGAGAGCCGAGCAGTACTTC.

The chain uses TRBV2 and TRBJ1-2, with a possible D match to TRBD1 (5 bases). V lost 10 bases, J lost 4 bases, and 13 bases lay in between. In germline, CDR1 is SNHLY, CDR2 FYNNEI. The CDR3 spans 12 residues. The DNA for the CDR3 is TGTGCCATATCCGGGGACCCCTATGGCTACACCTTC. Protein sequence: CAISGDPYGYTF.

The chain uses TRBV2 and TRBJ1-6; 7 bases are a match to TRBD1. This CDR3 has 15 residues. The germline V gene encodes CDR1 SNHLY and CDR2 FYNNEI. After removal of 6 bases from V and 7 bases from J, the junction contained 9 bases not matched to a gene. The CDR3: CASRSRQGENSPLHF. CDR3 DNA: TGTGCCAGCAGGTCCAGACAGGGTGAAAATTCACCCCTCCACTTT.

The genes are TRBV27 and TRBJ2-1; D is ambiguous. Trimming stripped 1 base from V and 3 bases from J, with 16 bases between. Germline assignment: CDR1 MNHEY and CDR2 SMNVEV (reference sequence). The CDR3 consists of 17 residues. CDR3 in DNA: TGTGCCAGCAGTTTATATGGCCCCCGTTTCGGCTACAATGAGCAGTTCTTC. It translates to CASSLYGPRFGYNEQFF.

The gene calls are TRBV3-1 (or the pseudogene TRBV3-2) and TRBJ1-5, with D unresolved. Germline-derived CDR1 and CDR2 are LGHDT and YNNKEL (reference sequence). The CDR3 is 13 amino acids. Between the trimmed V and J ends, which lost 5 bases and 5 bases, there was a span of 10 bases. As DNA, the CDR3 is TGTGCCAGCAGCGCCAGGACTGATCAGCCCCAGCATTTT. Its translation: CASSARTDQPQHF.

The chain joins TRBV23-1 to TRBJ2-3; TRBD2 agrees at 8 bases. TRBV23-1 is an ORF; its function is uncertain. The CDR3 has 15 residues. The trim removed 3 bases at V and 4 bases at J, leaving 6 bases unmatched. CDR3 amino acids: CASSHRTSLSDTQYF. In DNA, the CDR3 is TGCGCCAGCAGTCACCGGACTAGCTTGTCAGATACGCAGTATTTT.

The chain links TRBV6-2 or TRBV6-3 to TRBJ1-2; the match to TRBD1 covers 7 bases. Germline CDR1 reads MNHEY; CDR2 reads SVGEGT. This CDR3 comprises 14 residues. V lost 0 bases, J lost 4 bases, and 2 bases stayed unmatched. Here the CDR3 DNA reads TGTGCCAGCAGTTACTCGGACAGGAGCTATGGCTACACCTTC. This translates into CASSYSDRSYGYTF.

V and J are TRBV27 and TRBJ1-2; no clear D. CDR3 length equals 14 residues. Per germline, CDR1 MNHEY and CDR2 SMNVEV (reference sequence). V lost 5 bases to trimming and J lost 7 bases, with 17 bases between them. The CDR3 sequence: CASSPSRNAAGYTF. The CDR3 DNA sequence: TGTGCCAGCAGTCCATCACGGAACGCCGCTGGCTACACCTTC.

The chain recombines TRBV11-2 with TRBJ2-6; the match to TRBD2 covers 8 bases. The CDR3 sequence is 16 residues long. Germline CDR1 SGHAT, CDR2 FQNNGV. The trim removed 5 bases at V and 4 bases at J, leaving 7 bases unmatched. CDR3 protein: CASSTIRTSGANVLTF. Written as DNA, the CDR3 is TGTGCCAGCAGCACCATAAGGACTAGCGGGGCCAACGTCCTGACTTTC.

This sequence joins TRBV7-9 and TRBJ1-2, with a tentative D call TRBD1 (5 bases). Germline assignment: CDR1 SEHNR and CDR2 FQNEAQ (reference sequence). The CDR3 contains 13 residues. V was cut by 5 bases and J by 1 base, with 8 bases left in between. The CDR3 nucleotides read TGTGCCAGCAGCCACGACAGTAACTATGGCTACACCTTC. Amino acid sequence: CASSHDSNYGYTF.

The chain is built from TRBV27 and TRBJ1-3, with TRBD1 matching 10 bases. Trimming removed 0 bases from V and 4 bases from J; junction bases left unmatched: 0. In germline, CDR1 is MNHEY, CDR2 SMNVEV (reference sequence). The CDR3 runs 15 residues. CDR3 coding DNA: TGTGCCAGCAGTTTATCGGGACAGGGGGGAAACACCATATATTTT. Translated, it gives CASSLSGQGGNTIYF.

The genes are TRBV19 and TRBJ1-2; D remains ambiguous. The CDR3 has 14 amino acids. The germline gives CDR1 LNHDA, CDR2 SQIVND (reference sequence). V gave up 3 bases and J gave up 9 bases, with 17 bases separating them. The CDR3 DNA sequence: TGTGCCAGTAGTATGGGAAGCAGCCCGGGCCGCTACACCTTC. Translation gives CASSMGSSPGRYTF.

The J gene is TRBJ2-1, the V gene TRBV28, with a possible D match to TRBD1 (5 bases). Germline loops: CDR1 MDHEN, CDR2 SYDVKM. The ends were cut back, 3 bases at V and 6 bases at J, with 9 bases in the middle. The CDR3 extends over 13 amino acids. The CDR3 is CASSFARANEQFF. CDR3 DNA sequence: TGTGCCAGCAGTTTCGCCAGGGCCAATGAGCAGTTCTTC.

This clone was counted a single time. This chain joins TRBV5-1 and TRBJ1-1; 9 bases agree with TRBD1. This CDR3 region has 13 residues. Germline V gene lookup returns CDR1 SGHRS and CDR2 YFSETQ. J lost 3 bases, V lost 4 bases, and 1 base had no gene match. The CDR3 DNA sequence: TGCGCCAGCAGCAGGACAGGGGACACTGAAGCTTTCTTT. This encodes CASSRTGDTEAFF.